These 26 T cell receptor beta chains came from one sample sequenced in a study of blood T cell repertoires in COVID-19. Assay used: immunoSEQ multiplex PCR; TCRdb lists only in-frame clones, some missing. The data contain more than 95,000 clones, 80% to 90% of them seen just once; the ten biggest clones take up approximately 7.2%. The sample taken for sequencing was peripheral blood. These receptors were collected from a man between 65 and 80 years old who had recovered from COVID-19.

The rearrangement uses TRBV7-9 and TRBJ1-1, with D possibly TRBD1 on 6 matching bases. The germline CDR1 and CDR2 sequences are SEHNR and FQNEAQ (reference sequence). V was trimmed by 6 bases and J by 1 base, leaving 9 bases between them. The CDR3 totals 13 residues. This CDR3 reads CASRQGANTEAFF. CDR3 sequence (DNA): TGTGCCAGCAGACAGGGTGCGAACACTGAAGCTTTCTTT. Drawing the rest from reference TRBV7-9 and TRBJ1-1, the complete variable domain is DTGVSQNPRHKITKRGQNVTFRCDPISEHNRLYWYRQTLGQGPEFLTYFQNEAQLEKSRLLSDRFSAERPKGSFSTLEIQRTEQGDSAMYLCASRQGANTEAFFGQGTRLTVV.

The chain joins TRBV6-6 to TRBJ2-3, with 15 bases that match TRBD2. V shed 6 bases, J shed 0 bases, and the junction held 1 base outside the gene matches. The CDR3 is 16 amino acids. Germline V CDR1 and CDR2: MNHNY, SVGAGI (reference sequence). CDR3 region: CASRGTSGGSTDTQYF. Written as DNA, the CDR3 is TGTGCCAGCAGAGGGACTAGCGGGGGGAGCACAGATACGCAGTATTTT.

J is TRBJ1-1 and V is TRBV18; perhaps TRBD1 as D (6 bases). The V end lost 3 bases, the J end lost 0 bases, and 14 bases lay between the germline ends. From germline, CDR1 is KGHSH and CDR2 LQKENI. This CDR3 is built from 16 residues. The CDR3 DNA sequence: TGTGCCAGCTCACCGAGATTGAGGGGGATGAACACTGAAGCTTTCTTT. It is translated as CASSPRLRGMNTEAFF.

The chain has TRBV7-9 and TRBJ2-3; 7 bases match TRBD1. The CDR3 totals 16 residues. Germline CDR1 and CDR2: SEHNR and FQNEAQ (reference sequence). J was trimmed by 0 bases and V by 3 bases; bases with no gene match: 6. CDR3 sequence reads: CASSLGQISSTDTQYF. The CDR3 nucleotides are TGTGCCAGCAGCTTGGGACAGATCTCTAGCACAGATACGCAGTATTTT. The full variable domain, with the rest looked up from reference TRBV7-9 and TRBJ2-3, is DTGVSQNPRHKITKRGQNVTFRCDPISEHNRLYWYRQTLGQGPEFLTYFQNEAQLEKSRLLSDRFSAERPKGSFSTLEIQRTEQGDSAMYLCASSLGQISSTDTQYFGPGTRLTVL.

The genes are TRBV28 and TRBJ2-7; perhaps TRBD1 as D (5 bases). CDR1 is MDHEN, CDR2 SYDVKM, per germline. With 5 bases removed from V and 5 bases from J, the gap between germline ends came to 10 bases. The CDR3 is 12 residues long. The CDR3 DNA is TGTGCCAGCAGTCCAGGGTGGCACGAGCAGTACTTC. The encoded protein is CASSPGWHEQYF.

This chain connects TRBV6-5 to TRBJ1-1; no definite D call. Trimming took off 2 bases at V and 0 bases at J, with 4 bases between the two ends. CDR3 size: 13 residues. Germline V lookup: CDR1 MNHEY, CDR2 SVGAGI. CDR3 DNA: TGTGCCAGCAGTTACGTCATGAACACTGAAGCTTTCTTT. It encodes CASSYVMNTEAFF.

The chain recombines TRBV11-2 with TRBJ1-2, with 7 positions matching TRBD1. Germline CDR1 reads SGHAT; CDR2 reads FQNNGV. The CDR3 length is 14 residues. J was trimmed by 4 bases and V by 4 bases; bases with no gene match: 6. CDR3 in amino acids: CASSSPRGLYGYTF. CDR3 sequence (DNA): TGTGCCAGCAGCTCGCCGAGGGGGCTCTATGGCTACACCTTC.

DNA of the CDR3: TGTGCCAGCAGCTTAGATTACAGGGCGGCTACTAACACCGGGGAGCTGTTTTTT. As protein: CASSLDYRAATNTGELFF. The rearrangement links TRBV7-9 to TRBJ2-2, with a tentative D call TRBD1 (6 bases). With 1 base removed from V and 2 bases from J, the gap between germline ends came to 17 bases. The length of the CDR3 is 18 residues. From germline, CDR1 is SEHNR and CDR2 FQNEAQ (reference sequence).

The J gene is TRBJ1-6, the V gene TRBV3-1 (or the pseudogene TRBV3-2); D perhaps matches TRBD1 (5 bases). V lost 2 bases and J 13 bases, leaving 6 bases between the germline ends. Looked up from germline, CDR1 is LGHDT and CDR2 is YNNKEL (reference sequence). This CDR3 comprises 11 residues. CDR3 loop: CASSQQGPLHF. The CDR3 DNA reads as TGTGCCAGCAGCCAACAGGGTCCCCTCCACTTT.

V and J are TRBV9 and TRBJ2-1; TRBD2 aligns across 11 bases. The CDR3 extends over 15 amino acids. CDR1 is SGDLS, CDR2 YYNGEE, per germline. After removal of 3 bases from V and 4 bases from J, the junction contained 3 bases not matched to a gene. DNA of the CDR3: TGTGCCAGCAGCGGTAGCGGGGGGGATTACAATGAGCAGTTCTTC. Its translation: CASSGSGGDYNEQFF.

V usage is TRBV9 and J usage is TRBJ2-1; TRBD2 agrees at 8 bases. Germline V CDR1 and CDR2: SGDLS, YYNGEE. The length of the CDR3 is 13 residues. Losses at the gene ends were 4 bases for V and 9 bases for J; bases not matched to a gene: 6. The DNA for the CDR3 is TGTGCCAGCAGCTCGGGGACTAGAGGTGAGCAGTTCTTC. Translation gives CASSSGTRGEQFF.

J is TRBJ2-3 and V is TRBV5-4; tentatively, D is TRBD2 (5 bases). Trimming cost V 2 bases and J 1 base, with 8 bases left between them. CDR3 length: 14 amino acids. Germline V gives CDR1 SGHNT, CDR2 YYREEE (reference sequence). The CDR3 coding sequence is TGTGCCAGCAGCTTTCGGGGTGGCACAGATACGCAGTATTTT. Protein: CASSFRGGTDTQYF.

The rearrangement joins TRBV2 to TRBJ2-3; 7 positions agree with TRBD2. The CDR3 is 14 residues long. J lost 0 bases, V lost 4 bases, and 1 base had no gene match. Looked up from germline, CDR1 is SNHLY and CDR2 is FYNNEI. The CDR3 sequence is CASSVGLSTDTQYF. The CDR3 DNA sequence: TGTGCCAGCAGTGTGGGACTAAGCACAGATACGCAGTATTTT.

V usage is TRBV3-1 (or the pseudogene TRBV3-2) and J usage is TRBJ1-3, with TRBD1 as a possible D gene (6 bases). The V gene's germline CDR1 is LGHDT and CDR2 YNNKEL (reference sequence). Trimming removed 4 bases from V and 0 bases from J, with 13 bases in between. The CDR3 totals 16 residues. The CDR3 reads CASSLYRALSGNTIYF. DNA for the CDR3: TGTGCCAGCAGCCTTTACAGGGCGCTCTCTGGAAACACCATATATTTT.

The rearrangement uses TRBV7-9 and TRBJ2-3; maybe TRBD2 (6 bases). Trimming left V 3 bases short and J 9 bases short, with 19 bases between. The CDR3 contains 15 residues. Germline CDR1 is SEHNR and CDR2 is FQNEAQ (reference sequence). The CDR3 bases are TGTGCCAGCAGCTTTACTAGCCAGCGGTCAGGCACGCAGTATTTT. Translating gives CASSFTSQRSGTQYF.

This rearrangement joins TRBV18 to TRBJ2-7; 9 bases are a match to TRBD1. The CDR3 has 15 amino acids. Germline V gene lookup returns CDR1 KGHSH and CDR2 LQKENI. V lost 2 bases to trimming and J lost 7 bases; unmatched junction nucleotides: 9. The CDR3 DNA sequence: TGTGCCAGCTCACCATTACTACAGGGGGCGCGGGAGCAGTACTTC. Translated: CASSPLLQGAREQYF.

This sequence joins TRBV5-1 and TRBJ2-3; possible D gene TRBD2, 5 bases. Trimming took 5 bases from V and 8 from J, leaving 12 bases between them. CDR3 length equals 12 residues. Germline CDR1 is SGHRS and CDR2 is YFSETQ. CDR3 in amino acids: CASRWRKGTQYF. The CDR3 DNA is TGCGCCAGCAGGTGGAGGAAGGGTACGCAGTATTTT. Supplemented by reference TRBV5-1 and TRBJ2-3, the full variable domain reads KAGVTQTPRYLIKTRGQQVTLSCSPISGHRSVSWYQQTPGQGLQFLFEYFSETQRNKGNFPGRFSGRQFSNSRSEMNVSTLELGDSALYLCASRWRKGTQYFGPGTRLTVL.

The chain joins TRBV28 to TRBJ2-7; D unclear. The CDR3 extends over 11 amino acids. Per germline, CDR1 MDHEN and CDR2 SYDVKM. Trimming took 2 bases from V and 6 from J, leaving 5 bases between them. CDR3 sequence reads: CASSLLREQYF. CDR3 coding DNA: TGTGCCAGCAGTTTACTCCGCGAGCAGTACTTC.

Comment on this clone: Sequence at one end of the junction differs from germline and may be a read error. The chain links TRBV6-5 to TRBJ2-3; TRBD2 is a possible D gene (5 bases). This CDR3 contains 14 residues. Per the germline V gene, CDR1 is MNHEY and CDR2 is SVGAGI. The CDR3 region has the DNA TGTGCCACCAGTCGGGGTGATAGCACAGATACGCAGTATTTT. Amino acid sequence: CATSRGDSTDTQYF.

The rearrangement uses TRBV7-3 and TRBJ2-1; 12 bases align to TRBD2. With V trimmed by 5 bases and J by 7 bases, 12 bases remained unmatched. The CDR3 covers 17 residues. Germline V gene sequence: CDR1 SGHTA, CDR2 FQGTGA. The CDR3 here is CASSPERTSGILNEQFF. The CDR3 DNA reads TGTGCCAGCAGCCCGGAACGGACTAGCGGGATATTAAATGAGCAGTTCTTC. Drawing the rest from reference TRBV7-3 and TRBJ2-1, the complete variable domain is GAGVSQTPSNKVTEKGKYVELRCDPISGHTALYWYRQSLGQGPEFLIYFQGTGAADDSGLPNDRFFAVRPEGSVSTLKIQRTERGDSAVYLCASSPERTSGILNEQFFGPGTRLTVL.

The chain recombines TRBV28 with TRBJ2-7, with D unclear. The V gene's germline CDR1 is MDHEN and CDR2 SYDVKM. V shed 7 bases and J shed 0 bases, with 16 bases lying between them. The CDR3 consists of 15 residues. CDR3 residues: CASKPQRPSSYEQYF. The CDR3 coding sequence is TGTGCCAGCAAGCCCCAGCGTCCCAGCTCCTACGAGCAGTACTTC.

The chain links TRBV5-1 to TRBJ1-6; 9 nucleotides agree with TRBD1. The V and J ends lost 7 bases and 7 bases, in that order; junction bases with no gene match: 6. This CDR3 is 14 amino acids long. Per the germline V gene, CDR1 is SGHRS and CDR2 is YFSETQ. This CDR3 is CASETGGGNSPLHF. CDR3 bases: TGCGCCAGCGAAACAGGGGGCGGAAATTCACCCCTCCACTTT.

The rearrangement uses TRBV7-3 and TRBJ2-1; 10 nucleotides agree with TRBD2. The V segment lost 4 bases and the J segment 3 bases; nucleotides outside the gene matches: 3. From germline, CDR1 is SGHTA and CDR2 FQGTGA. The CDR3 spans 15 residues. CDR3: CASSSLAGVYNEQFF. CDR3 in DNA: TGTGCCAGCAGCTCTCTAGCGGGGGTCTACAATGAGCAGTTCTTC. Supplemented by reference TRBV7-3 and TRBJ2-1, the full variable domain reads GAGVSQTPSNKVTEKGKYVELRCDPISGHTALYWYRQSLGQGPEFLIYFQGTGAADDSGLPNDRFFAVRPEGSVSTLKIQRTERGDSAVYLCASSSLAGVYNEQFFGPGTRLTVL.

V usage is TRBV20-1 and J usage is TRBJ1-2; TRBD1 might be the D (5 bases). Germline V gene lookup returns CDR1 DFQATT and CDR2 SNEGSKA (reference sequence). This CDR3 comprises 11 residues. V was pared by 3 bases and J by 11 bases, with 13 bases between. CDR3 residues: CSASAPGPYTF. CDR3 bases: TGCAGTGCTAGTGCGCCAGGGCCGTACACCTTC.

The chain recombines TRBV11-2 with TRBJ2-1, with 7 nucleotides matching TRBD2. Germline V lookup: CDR1 SGHAT, CDR2 FQNNGV. Trimming took 4 bases from V and 4 from J; bases not matched to a gene: 7. The CDR3 runs 15 residues. CDR3 loop: CASSSPTLAYNEQFF. CDR3 DNA sequence: TGTGCCAGCAGCTCTCCTACACTAGCGTACAATGAGCAGTTCTTC.

The chain has TRBV24-1 and TRBJ2-3; D possibly corresponds to TRBD2 (6 bases). Germline V lookup: CDR1 KGHDR, CDR2 SFDVKD. The germline V and J ends were trimmed by 4 bases and 8 bases, with 15 bases remaining between them. This CDR3 comprises 14 residues. This CDR3 reads CATSDPGAGGTQYF. In DNA form, the CDR3 reads TGTGCCACCAGTGACCCCGGGGCCGGGGGTACGCAGTATTTT.